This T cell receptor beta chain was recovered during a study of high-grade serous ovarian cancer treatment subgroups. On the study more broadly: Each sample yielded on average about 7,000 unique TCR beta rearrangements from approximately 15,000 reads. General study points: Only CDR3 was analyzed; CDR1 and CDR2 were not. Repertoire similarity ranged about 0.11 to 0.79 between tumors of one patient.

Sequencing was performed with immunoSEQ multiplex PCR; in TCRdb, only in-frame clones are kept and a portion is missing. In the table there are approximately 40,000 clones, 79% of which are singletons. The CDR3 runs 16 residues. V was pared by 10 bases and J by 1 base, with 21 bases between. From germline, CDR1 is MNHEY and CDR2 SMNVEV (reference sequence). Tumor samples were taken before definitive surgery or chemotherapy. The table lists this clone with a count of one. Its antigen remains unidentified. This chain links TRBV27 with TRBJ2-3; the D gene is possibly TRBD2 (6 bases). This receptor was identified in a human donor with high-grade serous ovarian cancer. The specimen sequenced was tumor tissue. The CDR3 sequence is CATVPRAGDRTDTQYF. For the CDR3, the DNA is TGTGCCACCGTCCCGCGAGCGGGCGACCGCACAGATACGCAGTATTTT.